The present T cell receptor beta chain was sequenced within a study of blood T cells in healthy people across ages. Trimming at V came to 6 bases and at J to 6 bases, leaving 7 bases not matched to a gene. The CDR3 has 14 residues. The germline V gene has CDR1 SQVTM and CDR2 ANQGSEA. Then a second PCR, running about 6 to 12 cycles, was carried out with a sample-barcoded 5' primer and a J-beta primer mix. TCRdb used MiXCR to reprocess the 5' RACE reads, holding one entry per CDR3 protein. Of approximately 1,100,000 distinct CDR3 sequences listed, more than 40% are singletons. The sequenced sample was blood. The clonotype was recovered from a woman between 55 and 75 years old in good health. This rearrangement joins TRBV29-1 to TRBJ2-1; 11 bases map to TRBD2. DNA for the CDR3: TGCAGCGTATGCACTAGCGGGAGAGGCAATGAGCAGTTCTTC. Translating gives CSVCTSGRGNEQFF.